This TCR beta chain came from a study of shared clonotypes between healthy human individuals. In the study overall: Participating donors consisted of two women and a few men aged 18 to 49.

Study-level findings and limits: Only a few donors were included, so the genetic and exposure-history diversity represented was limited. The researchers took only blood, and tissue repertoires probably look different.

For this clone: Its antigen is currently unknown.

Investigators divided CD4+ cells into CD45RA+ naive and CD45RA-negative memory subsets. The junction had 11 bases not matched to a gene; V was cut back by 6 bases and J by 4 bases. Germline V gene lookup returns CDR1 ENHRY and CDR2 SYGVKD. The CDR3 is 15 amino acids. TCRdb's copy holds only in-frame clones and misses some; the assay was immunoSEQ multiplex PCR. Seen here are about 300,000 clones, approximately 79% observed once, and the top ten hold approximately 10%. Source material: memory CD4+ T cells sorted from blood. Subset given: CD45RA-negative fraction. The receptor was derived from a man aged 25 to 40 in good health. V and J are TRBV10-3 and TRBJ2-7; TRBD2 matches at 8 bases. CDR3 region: CAISHGVAGSYEQYF. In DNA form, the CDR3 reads TGTGCCATCAGCCACGGGGTAGCGGGATCTTACGAGCAGTACTTC.